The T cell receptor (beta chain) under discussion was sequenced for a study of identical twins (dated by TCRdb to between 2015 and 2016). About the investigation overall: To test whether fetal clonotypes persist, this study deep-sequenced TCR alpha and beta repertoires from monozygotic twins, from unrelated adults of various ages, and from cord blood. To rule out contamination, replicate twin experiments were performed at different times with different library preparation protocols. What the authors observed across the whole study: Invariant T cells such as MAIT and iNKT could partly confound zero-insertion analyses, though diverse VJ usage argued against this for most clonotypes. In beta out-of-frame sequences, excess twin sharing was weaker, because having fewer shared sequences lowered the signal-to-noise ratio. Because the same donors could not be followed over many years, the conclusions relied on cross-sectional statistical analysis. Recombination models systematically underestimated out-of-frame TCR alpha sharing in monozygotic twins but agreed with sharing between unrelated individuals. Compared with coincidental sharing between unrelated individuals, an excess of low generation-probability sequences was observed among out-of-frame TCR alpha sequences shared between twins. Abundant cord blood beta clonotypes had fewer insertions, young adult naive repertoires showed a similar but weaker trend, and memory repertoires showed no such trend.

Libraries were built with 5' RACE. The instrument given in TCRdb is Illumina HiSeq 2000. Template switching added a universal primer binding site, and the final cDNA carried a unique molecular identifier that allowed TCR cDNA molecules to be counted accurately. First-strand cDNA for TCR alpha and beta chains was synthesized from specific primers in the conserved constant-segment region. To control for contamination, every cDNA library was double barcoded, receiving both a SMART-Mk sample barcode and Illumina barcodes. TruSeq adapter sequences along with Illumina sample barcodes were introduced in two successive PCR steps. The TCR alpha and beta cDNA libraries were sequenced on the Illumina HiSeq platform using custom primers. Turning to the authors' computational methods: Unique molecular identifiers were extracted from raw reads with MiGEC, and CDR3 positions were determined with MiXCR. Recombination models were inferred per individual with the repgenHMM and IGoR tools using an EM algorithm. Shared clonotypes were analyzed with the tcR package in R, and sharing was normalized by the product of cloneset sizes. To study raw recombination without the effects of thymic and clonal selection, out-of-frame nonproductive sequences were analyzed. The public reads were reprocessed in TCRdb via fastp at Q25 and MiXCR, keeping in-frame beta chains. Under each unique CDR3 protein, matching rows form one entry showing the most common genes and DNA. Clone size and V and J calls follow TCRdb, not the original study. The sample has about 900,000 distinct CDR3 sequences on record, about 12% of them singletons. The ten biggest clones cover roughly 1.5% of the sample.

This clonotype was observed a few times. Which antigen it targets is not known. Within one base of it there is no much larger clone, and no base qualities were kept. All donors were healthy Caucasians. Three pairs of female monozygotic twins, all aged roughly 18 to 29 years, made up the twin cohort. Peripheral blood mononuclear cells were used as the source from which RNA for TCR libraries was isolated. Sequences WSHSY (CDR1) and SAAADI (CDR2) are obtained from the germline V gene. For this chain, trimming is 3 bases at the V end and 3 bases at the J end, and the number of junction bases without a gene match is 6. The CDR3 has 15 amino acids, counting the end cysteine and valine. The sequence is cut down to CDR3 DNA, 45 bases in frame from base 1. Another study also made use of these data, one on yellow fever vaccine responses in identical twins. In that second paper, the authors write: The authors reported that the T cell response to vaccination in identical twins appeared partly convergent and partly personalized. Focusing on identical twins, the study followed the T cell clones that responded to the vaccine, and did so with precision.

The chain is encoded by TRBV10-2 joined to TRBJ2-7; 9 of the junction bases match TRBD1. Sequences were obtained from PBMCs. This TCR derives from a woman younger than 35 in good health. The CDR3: CASSDTGGFGYEQYV. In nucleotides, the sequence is TGCGCCAGCAGTGACACAGGGGGCTTTGGCTACGAGCAGTACGTC.